The 9 T cell receptor beta chains reported below all come from one sample, sequenced in a study of molecular identifiers for immune sequencing clone quantification. Each CDR3 protein gets one entry after TCRdb re-called the PCR reads with MiXCR. The sample contains about 500,000 distinct CDR3 sequences, under 30% of which appear only once. Sequencing used naive CD8+ T cells from blood, with Jurkat cell RNA spiked in. Subset of the sample: FACS-sorted CD8+CD4-CCR7+CD45RA+ naive T cells. These receptors were taken from a human donor in good health. Some libraries in this study had Jurkat cell RNA spiked in.

This clonotype occurred many times. The rearrangement joins TRBV20-1 to TRBJ2-3; 7 nucleotides match TRBD2. CDR1 is DFQATT, CDR2 SNEGSKA, per germline (reference sequence). The CDR3 contains 14 residues. The V gene end was trimmed by 7 bases and the J gene end by 2 bases; junction bases not matched to a gene: 9. The CDR3 sequence is CSEKTSNLTDTQYF. DNA for the CDR3: TGCAGTGAAAAGACTAGCAACCTCACAGATACGCAGTATTTT.

This clonotype came up a few times. This rearrangement joins TRBV4-3 to TRBJ1-5, with D uncertain. From germline, CDR1 is LGHNA and CDR2 YSLEER. Trimming took off 0 bases at V and 5 bases at J, with 14 bases between the two ends. The CDR3 is 16 amino acids. The CDR3 region is CASSQEFGEGYQPQHF. The CDR3 DNA follows: TGCGCCAGCAGCCAAGAATTCGGAGAAGGATATCAGCCCCAGCATTTT.

This clonotype was seen only a few times. The V gene is TRBV10-3, the J gene TRBJ1-1, with D possibly matching TRBD1 (5 bases). Trimming stripped 2 bases from V and 7 bases from J, with 14 bases between. Per germline, CDR1 ENHRY and CDR2 SYGVKD. This CDR3 is built from 14 residues. DNA for the CDR3: TGTGCCATCAGTGAGATCTGGGGGGGAGATGAAGCTTTCTTT. Protein product: CAISEIWGGDEAFF.

This clonotype was seen at least ten times. The chain has TRBV2 and TRBJ2-3; D tentatively fits TRBD1 or TRBD2 (6 bases each). In germline, CDR1 is SNHLY, CDR2 FYNNEI. CDR3 size: 18 residues. V was pared by 3 bases and J by 1 base, with 20 bases between. The CDR3 here is CASSDSEQGLRGTDTQYF. The CDR3 coding sequence is TGTGCCAGCAGTGATTCGGAACAGGGACTCAGGGGCACAGATACGCAGTATTTT.

A remark on this clonotype: This sequence may be a read error, since a much larger clone differs from it by one base. This chain links TRBV6-6 with TRBJ1-5; the D is unclear. Trimming shortened V by 5 bases and J by 2 bases, and 10 bases separated the two germline ends. The CDR3 has 14 residues. The germline V gene encodes CDR1 MNHNY and CDR2 SVGAGI (reference sequence). The CDR3 DNA follows: TGTGCCAGCAGTCACCGAGCCCGCAATCAGCCCCAGCATTTT. It yields the protein CASSHRARNQPQHF.

The chain recombines TRBV20-1 with TRBJ2-5, with 8 bases lining up with TRBD2. The CDR3 sequence is 15 residues long. Trimming at V came to 0 bases and at J to 4 bases, leaving 7 bases not matched to a gene. The germline gives CDR1 DFQATT, CDR2 SNEGSKA (reference sequence). CDR3 coding DNA: TGCAGTGCTAGAGATCAAAGGCTAGCGGGAGAGACCCAGTACTTC. It yields the protein CSARDQRLAGETQYF.

The sample holds many counts of this clonotype. The V gene is TRBV6-5, the J gene TRBJ2-5; 9 bases agree with TRBD2. V lost 0 bases to trimming and J lost 4 bases; unmatched junction nucleotides: 12. The V gene's germline CDR1 is MNHEY and CDR2 SVGAGI. This CDR3 has 18 amino acids. The chain's CDR3 is CASSYSPAGGPFPETQYF. The CDR3 DNA follows: TGTGCCAGCAGTTACTCTCCCGCGGGGGGGCCTTTTCCAGAGACCCAGTACTTC.

The J gene is TRBJ2-7, the V gene TRBV5-8; D possibly corresponds to TRBD1 (5 bases). Germline V gene lookup returns CDR1 SGHTS and CDR2 YDEGEE. Trimming removed 4 bases from V and 3 bases from J, with 11 bases in between. The CDR3 consists of 13 residues. The CDR3 region is CASSHGHYYEQYF. CDR3 sequence (DNA): TGTGCCAGCAGCCACGGACATTACTACGAGCAGTACTTC.

V gene TRBV3-1 combines with J gene TRBJ1-2; possibly TRBD1 for D (5 bases). There are 14 residues in the CDR3. V shed 0 bases and J shed 6 bases, with 11 bases lying between them. CDR1 and CDR2 (germline): LGHDT, YNNKEL (reference sequence). This CDR3 reads CASSQDSGLDGYTF. In nucleotides, the CDR3 is TGTGCCAGCAGCCAAGATTCAGGGTTGGATGGCTACACCTTC.